This T cell receptor beta chain was sequenced during a study of identical twins. Using its own MiXCR run on the 5' RACE reads, TCRdb lists one record per CDR3 protein. The repertoire holds 410,000 or so distinct CDR3 sequences, with approximately 17% as singletons. This clonotype was observed a few times. What it recognizes is unknown. General study points: The study drew conclusions from cross-sectional statistical analysis, not from following the same donors.

The CDR3 is 15 residues long. The J segment lost 15 bases and the V segment lost 0 bases, leaving 13 bases of the junction unmatched. The germline V gene encodes CDR1 DFQATT and CDR2 SNEGSKA (reference sequence). The sample consisted of naive T cells sorted from blood. The sequence was obtained from a middle-aged man in good health. The genes are TRBV20-1 and TRBJ2-1, with 11 bases matching TRBD2. CDR3: CSARDVAGGPLSAFF. Here the CDR3 DNA reads TGCAGTGCTAGAGATGTAGCGGGAGGGCCTCTCTCAGCGTTCTTC.